These 26 T cell receptor beta chains originate from one sample sequenced in a study of blood T cell repertoires in COVID-19. Measured with immunoSEQ multiplex PCR; TCRdb has only the in-frame clones, and not every one. This table holds about 210,000 clones, about 85% found once. The sample comprised PBMCs or T cells enriched from blood (not recorded which). These receptors all stem from a man aged 35 to 55 who had recovered from COVID-19.

This rearrangement joins TRBV9 to TRBJ2-1; 7 nucleotides line up with TRBD2. The V segment lost 4 bases and the J segment 2 bases; nucleotides outside the gene matches: 6. Per germline, CDR1 SGDLS and CDR2 YYNGEE. The CDR3 loop spans 15 amino acids. DNA of the CDR3: TGTGCCAGCAGCACAAGCGGGAACGCCTACAATGAGCAGTTCTTC. It translates to CASSTSGNAYNEQFF.

The chain has TRBV5-6 and TRBJ1-2, with no clear D. Germline-derived CDR1 and CDR2 are SGHDT and YYEEEE. Trimming pared 4 bases from V and 7 bases from J, leaving 14 bases between. There are 13 residues in the CDR3. This CDR3 is CASSPRAEGGYTF. In DNA, the CDR3 is TGTGCCAGCAGCCCCCGGGCCGAGGGTGGCTACACCTTC. The full variable domain, with the rest looked up from reference TRBV5-6 and TRBJ1-2, is DAGVTQSPTHLIKTRGQQVTLRCSPKSGHDTVSWYQQALGQGPQFIFQYYEEEERQRGNFPDRFSGHQFPNYSSELNVNALLLGDSALYLCASSPRAEGGYTFGSGTRLTVV.

The chain couples TRBV10-3 to TRBJ2-1; a possible D gene is TRBD2 (6 bases). The V and J ends lost 4 bases and 10 bases respectively, with 14 bases between them. The CDR3 has 13 amino acids. The germline gives CDR1 ENHRY, CDR2 SYGVKD. The chain's CDR3 is CAISGDGLAEQFF. CDR3 sequence (DNA): TGTGCCATCAGTGGTGATGGTCTAGCGGAGCAGTTCTTC.

The genes are TRBV19 and TRBJ1-1; TRBD1 matches at 9 bases. With 5 bases clipped from V and 3 bases from J, the junction kept 7 bases outside the gene matches. Germline assignment: CDR1 LNHDA and CDR2 SQIVND (reference sequence). The CDR3 runs 15 residues. In DNA form, the CDR3 reads TGTGCCAGTAGTTCCCCGGGACAGGGCGACACTGAAGCTTTCTTT. It is translated as CASSSPGQGDTEAFF. The full variable domain, rest sourced from reference TRBV19 and TRBJ1-1, is DGGITQSPKYLFRKEGQNVTLSCEQNLNHDAMYWYRQDPGQGLRLIYYSQIVNDFQKGDIAEGYSVSREKKESFPLTVTSAQKNPTAFYLCASSSPGQGDTEAFFGQGTRLTVV.

The chain links TRBV19 to TRBJ2-7; TRBD1 matches at 7 bases. V lost 5 bases to trimming and J lost 0 bases; unmatched junction nucleotides: 7. CDR3 length: 15 amino acids. CDR1 and CDR2 (germline): LNHDA, SQIVND (reference sequence). CDR3 sequence: CASSPRQGISYEQYF. CDR3 in DNA: TGTGCCAGTAGTCCTCGACAGGGAATCTCCTACGAGCAGTACTTC. Drawing the rest from reference TRBV19 and TRBJ2-7, the complete variable domain is DGGITQSPKYLFRKEGQNVTLSCEQNLNHDAMYWYRQDPGQGLRLIYYSQIVNDFQKGDIAEGYSVSREKKESFPLTVTSAQKNPTAFYLCASSPRQGISYEQYFGPGTRLTVT.

The CDR3 bases are TGTGCCAGCAGCTCTGGGACTAGCGGGAGGGCCGGGACCCAGTACTTC. Amino acids: CASSSGTSGRAGTQYF. The chain combines TRBV7-2 with TRBJ2-5; 16 bases agree with TRBD2. V lost 4 bases and J lost 7; bases outside the gene matches: 6. Germline assignment: CDR1 SGHTA and CDR2 FQGNSA. The CDR3 spans 16 residues.

CDR3 nucleotide sequence: TGTGCCAGCAGTCCCAGGGGACAGGGTGGCTACACCTTC. Translation gives CASSPRGQGGYTF. The V and J genes are TRBV6-5 and TRBJ1-2; 9 bases map to TRBD1. The CDR3 runs to 13 residues. Trimming cost V 5 bases and J 7 bases; bases outside gene matches: 5. Germline loops: CDR1 MNHEY, CDR2 SVGAGI.

This chain uses TRBV5-1 with TRBJ2-7; tentative D call: TRBD1 (6 bases). Trimming left V 0 bases short and J 0 bases short, with 13 bases between. CDR3 size: 16 residues. From germline, CDR1 is SGHRS and CDR2 YFSETQ. CDR3 residues: CASSLVSQDSSYEQYF. The CDR3 DNA is TGCGCCAGCAGCTTGGTTTCACAGGACAGCTCCTACGAGCAGTACTTC.

The chain recombines TRBV7-3 with TRBJ2-2; TRBD1 matches at 9 bases. CDR1 SGHTA and CDR2 FQGTGA come from the germline V gene. This CDR3 spans 17 amino acids. Losses at the gene ends were 2 bases for V and 4 bases for J; bases not matched to a gene: 8. The CDR3 bases are TGTGCCAGCAGCTTATTAGGGGACAGGGCTACCACCGGGGAGCTGTTTTTT. Translating gives CASSLLGDRATTGELFF. Looking up the rest from reference TRBV7-3 and TRBJ2-2 gives the full variable domain: GAGVSQTPSNKVTEKGKYVELRCDPISGHTALYWYRQSLGQGPEFLIYFQGTGAADDSGLPNDRFFAVRPEGSVSTLKIQRTERGDSAVYLCASSLLGDRATTGELFFGEGSRLTVL.

The chain joins TRBV10-3 to TRBJ2-1; the match to TRBD2 covers 7 bases. V lost 3 bases to trimming and J lost 3 bases; unmatched junction nucleotides: 11. Germline CDR1 is ENHRY and CDR2 is SYGVKD. There are 17 residues in the CDR3. As DNA, the CDR3 is TGTGCCATCAGTGATCGTCAATTACTAGCGAGCTACAATGAGCAGTTCTTC. Its translation: CAISDRQLLASYNEQFF.

The table lists this clone with a few counts. The gene calls are TRBV19 and TRBJ1-5; D not certain. The germline CDR1 and CDR2 sequences are LNHDA and SQIVND (reference sequence). The germline V and J ends were trimmed by 7 bases and 6 bases, with 10 bases remaining between them. The CDR3 extends over 12 amino acids. The CDR3 coding sequence is TGTGCCAGTAACTCGGGAGGTCAGCCCCAGCATTTT. Translating gives CASNSGGQPQHF.

In DNA, the CDR3 is TGCGCCAGCAGCTTGAACGCCGGGACAGGGGCCGAGGCGCAGTATTTT. Translated: CASSLNAGTGAEAQYF. The chain joins TRBV5-1 to TRBJ2-3, with 10 bases matching TRBD1. The CDR3 is made up of 16 amino acids. Germline CDR1 and CDR2: SGHRS and YFSETQ. V was clipped by 1 base and J by 10 bases; unmatched bases: 12.

The V and J genes are TRBV6-5 and TRBJ2-7, with TRBD2 matching over 13 bases. CDR3 length: 15 residues. Germline CDR1 MNHEY, CDR2 SVGAGI. The trim removed 5 bases at V and 6 bases at J, leaving 7 bases unmatched. The CDR3 nucleotides are TGTGCCAGCAGTAAGGGGAGGACTAGCGGGAGCGAGCAGTACTTC. It encodes CASSKGRTSGSEQYF.

The rearrangement links TRBV5-1 to TRBJ2-7, with TRBD2 matching over 7 bases. This CDR3 is built from 15 residues. V lost 4 bases and J lost 4; bases outside the gene matches: 11. Per the germline V gene, CDR1 is SGHRS and CDR2 is YFSETQ. CDR3 DNA: TGCGCCAGCAGCCTGACAAAGGGAGGGACGTACGAGCAGTACTTC. It is translated as CASSLTKGGTYEQYF.

The chain combines TRBV28 with TRBJ2-5, with TRBD2 as a possible D gene (6 bases). Germline CDR1 is MDHEN and CDR2 is SYDVKM. Trimming removed 6 bases from V and 3 bases from J, with 20 bases in between. This CDR3 region has 16 residues. The CDR3 sequence: CASRWGREDGKETQYF. CDR3 sequence (DNA): TGTGCCAGCAGATGGGGCAGGGAGGATGGAAAAGAGACCCAGTACTTC.

CDR3 residues: CASRPTSGSPGDTQYF. In DNA form, the CDR3 reads TGTGCCAGCAGACCGACTAGCGGGAGCCCAGGGGATACGCAGTATTTT. The J gene is TRBJ2-3, the V gene TRBV2; 12 bases fit TRBD2. The germline V gene encodes CDR1 SNHLY and CDR2 FYNNEI. Unmatched junction bases numbered 10, after V lost 6 bases and J lost 6 bases. This CDR3 contains 16 residues.

The chain employs TRBV7-9 and TRBJ1-1; no reliable D call. The V gene's germline CDR1 is SEHNR and CDR2 FQNEAQ (reference sequence). The CDR3 length is 12 residues. Trimming cost V 3 bases and J 10 bases, with 12 bases left between them. The CDR3 loop is CASSFTPERAFF. The CDR3 nucleotides are TGTGCCAGCAGCTTCACCCCGGAGAGAGCTTTCTTT.

The chain carries TRBV28 and TRBJ2-7; 8 bases agree with TRBD1. Germline V gene lookup returns CDR1 MDHEN and CDR2 SYDVKM. After removal of 7 bases from V and 7 bases from J, the junction contained 12 bases not matched to a gene. This CDR3 has 14 amino acids. CDR3 residues: CASTPPGQAREQYF. In DNA form, the CDR3 reads TGTGCCAGCACTCCCCCGGGACAGGCGAGGGAGCAGTACTTC.

The gene calls are TRBV13 and TRBJ1-3; D may be TRBD1 (6 bases). CDR3 size: 13 residues. V lost 5 bases and J lost 3, with 8 bases in between. CDR1 PRHDT and CDR2 FYEKMQ come from the germline V gene (reference sequence). The CDR3 DNA sequence: TGTGCCAGCAGCCCAGGGGTTGGAAACACCATATATTTT. Protein sequence: CASSPGVGNTIYF.

The J gene is TRBJ1-3, the V gene TRBV4-2; D is unresolved. The V end was cut by 4 bases, the J end by 4 bases, with 5 bases between. Germline loops: CDR1 LGHNA, CDR2 YNFKEQ. The length of the CDR3 is 12 residues. Here the CDR3 DNA reads TGTGCCAGCAGCCGCGGGGGAAACACCATATATTTT. Translating it yields CASSRGGNTIYF.

The chain combines TRBV18 with TRBJ1-1; a possible D gene is TRBD1 (5 bases). The CDR3 length is 15 residues. With 3 bases removed from V and 0 bases from J, the gap between germline ends came to 11 bases. Per the germline V gene, CDR1 is KGHSH and CDR2 is LQKENI. The CDR3 here is CASSPGDFVNTEAFF. The CDR3 nucleotides read TGTGCCAGCTCACCCGGGGACTTCGTGAACACTGAAGCTTTCTTT.

The chain has TRBV2 and TRBJ2-7, with 9 bases fitting TRBD1. Trimming took 11 bases from V and 4 from J; bases not matched to a gene: 9. The CDR3 has 13 residues. Germline V gene sequence: CDR1 SNHLY, CDR2 FYNNEI. The DNA of the CDR3 is TGTGCCGGTACCGGGACAGGGAGGTACGAGCAGTACTTC. Encoded protein: CAGTGTGRYEQYF.

The V gene is TRBV11-2, the J gene TRBJ2-1; possible D gene TRBD2, 5 bases. Germline V gene lookup returns CDR1 SGHAT and CDR2 FQNNGV. The CDR3 is made up of 14 amino acids. The ends were cut back, 0 bases at V and 4 bases at J, with 7 bases in the middle. The CDR3 DNA is TGTGCCAGCAGCTTAGACCCGGGGTACAATGAGCAGTTCTTC. This codes for CASSLDPGYNEQFF.

The chain recombines TRBV3-1 (or the pseudogene TRBV3-2) with TRBJ1-1; no clear D. Germline V gene data show CDR1 as LGHDT and CDR2 as YNNKEL (reference sequence). The CDR3 runs 14 residues. With 2 bases removed from V and 0 bases from J, the gap between germline ends came to 7 bases. The CDR3 loop is CASSQTYVNTEAFF. CDR3 coding DNA: TGTGCCAGCAGCCAAACCTACGTGAACACTGAAGCTTTCTTT.

CDR3 coding DNA: TGTGCCAGCAGCCAAAGAGGGGGCAAAAACACCATATATTTT. This translates into CASSQRGGKNTIYF. The chain carries TRBV3-1 (or the pseudogene TRBV3-2) and TRBJ1-3; TRBD1 matches 7 bases. The CDR3 has 14 amino acids. V trimming: 2 bases; J trimming: 6 bases; junction bases outside the gene matches: 4. Germline loops: CDR1 LGHDT, CDR2 YNNKEL (reference sequence).

The chain has TRBV29-1 and TRBJ1-6, with 7 positions matching TRBD1. The CDR3 has 17 residues. Germline CDR1 is SQVTM and CDR2 is ANQGSEA. Trimming removed 6 bases from V and 3 bases from J; junction bases left unmatched: 14. The CDR3 region has the DNA TGCAGCGTCTACGTCCGGGACAGCGCATACTATAATTCACCCCTCCACTTT. Translation gives CSVYVRDSAYYNSPLHF.